Following are 4 T cell receptor beta chains from one sample sequenced in a study of shared clonotypes between healthy human individuals. The repertoire was sequenced with immunoSEQ multiplex PCR; TCRdb's copy has only in-frame clones and lacks some. Among some 500,000 clones listed, over 60% were seen once. The sample comprised PBMCs. The source is a woman in her forties in good health. Some clones in this sample may be carry-over from other donors' samples.

The chain has TRBV9 and TRBJ1-5; D perhaps matches TRBD1 (6 bases). The CDR3 consists of 15 residues. Germline V gene data show CDR1 as SGDLS and CDR2 as YYNGEE. V was shortened by 4 bases and J by 4 bases, with 15 bases between the two germline ends. CDR3 nucleotides: TGTGCCAGCAGCACGCAGGGGTTGAGGAATCAGCCCCAGCATTTT. It is translated as CASSTQGLRNQPQHF.

This clone appeared many times. The gene calls are TRBV28 and TRBJ2-7; unclear D gene. CDR3 length equals 12 residues. The germline gives CDR1 MDHEN, CDR2 SYDVKM. Trimming left V 5 bases short and J 6 bases short, with 11 bases between. The CDR3 reads CASSDLLGEQYF. DNA for the CDR3: TGTGCCAGCAGTGACCTGTTGGGCGAGCAGTACTTC.

In this sample, this clone turned up once. The rearrangement joins TRBV7-9 to TRBJ2-7; 7 bases fit TRBD2. The CDR3 covers 17 residues. Germline-derived CDR1 and CDR2 are SEHNR and FQNEAQ (reference sequence). With V trimmed by 5 bases and J by 4 bases, 17 bases remained unmatched. CDR3: CASSHSVAGEAMYEQYF. In nucleotides, the CDR3 is TGTGCCAGCAGCCATAGTGTGGCGGGAGAGGCAATGTACGAGCAGTACTTC.

On this clone itself: It is likely a read error: a sequence one base away is far more abundant. V usage is TRBV5-4 and J usage is TRBJ2-3; 7 nucleotides agree with TRBD2. This CDR3 has 15 residues. Looked up from germline, CDR1 is SGHNT and CDR2 is YYREEE (reference sequence). The DNA of the CDR3 is TGTGCCAGCAGCTTGGGTGGGAGGGTCACAGATATGCAGTATTTT. The encoded protein is CASSLGGRVTDMQYF.